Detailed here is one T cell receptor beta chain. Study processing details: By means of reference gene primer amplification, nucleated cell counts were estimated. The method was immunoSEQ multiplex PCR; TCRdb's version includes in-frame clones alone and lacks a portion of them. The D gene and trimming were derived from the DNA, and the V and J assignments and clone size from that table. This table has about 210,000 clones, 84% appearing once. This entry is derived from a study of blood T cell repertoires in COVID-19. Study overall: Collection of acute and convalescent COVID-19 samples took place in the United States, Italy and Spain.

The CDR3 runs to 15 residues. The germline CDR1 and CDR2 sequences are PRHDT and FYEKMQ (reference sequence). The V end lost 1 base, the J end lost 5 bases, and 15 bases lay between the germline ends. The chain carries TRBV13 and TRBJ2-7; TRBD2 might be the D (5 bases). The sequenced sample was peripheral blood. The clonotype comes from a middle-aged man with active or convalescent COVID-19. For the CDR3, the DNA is TGTGCCAGCAGCTTAGTGTGGGAGAAGAGCCACGAGCAGTACTTC. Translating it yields CASSLVWEKSHEQYF.